A single sample gave rise to the 9 T cell receptor beta chains below, sequenced in a study of cytomegalovirus exposure and HLA in healthy donors. PCR primers comprised 60 Vbeta and 13 Jbeta primers. The assay was immunoSEQ multiplex PCR, and TCRdb's table has in-frame clones only and misses some. This table holds approximately 100,000 clones, roughly 70% found once. Material: PBMCs. The receptors were gathered from a male donor in good health and CMV-seronegative.

The chain carries TRBV5-1 and TRBJ2-7; TRBD2 aligns across 8 bases. Germline CDR1 is SGHRS and CDR2 is YFSETQ. The CDR3 consists of 15 residues. V was clipped by 0 bases and J by 6 bases; unmatched bases: 8. The CDR3 loop is CASSLAGTSYAEQYF. In DNA, the CDR3 is TGCGCCAGCAGCTTGGCCGGGACTAGTTATGCCGAGCAGTACTTC.

This clone occurred once. The chain employs TRBV9 and TRBJ2-3; D is undetermined. The CDR3 covers 12 residues. Germline V gene data show CDR1 as SGDLS and CDR2 as YYNGEE. With 2 bases removed from V and 4 bases from J, the gap between germline ends came to 5 bases. CDR3 in amino acids: CASSVYPDTQYF. In DNA form, the CDR3 reads TGTGCCAGCAGCGTTTATCCAGATACGCAGTATTTT.

The chain combines TRBV6-5 with TRBJ2-7, with TRBD1 matching 7 bases. The V and J ends lost 4 bases and 1 base, in that order; junction bases with no gene match: 10. This CDR3 comprises 16 residues. Per germline, CDR1 MNHEY and CDR2 SVGAGI. The chain's CDR3 is CASSFLKRQGSYEQYF. The CDR3 nucleotides read TGTGCCAGCAGTTTCCTAAAGAGACAGGGATCCTACGAGCAGTACTTC.

The chain joins TRBV28 to TRBJ2-7; 9 bases are shared with TRBD1. Trimming removed 4 bases from V and 5 bases from J; junction bases left unmatched: 12. The CDR3 has 16 residues. CDR1 is MDHEN and CDR2 is SYDVKM in the germline V gene. CDR3 nucleotide sequence: TGTGCCAGCAGTTATCTACCGGGACAGGGCGTCCACGAGCAGTACTTC. Protein sequence: CASSYLPGQGVHEQYF.

The genes are TRBV29-1 and TRBJ1-1; 11 bases line up with TRBD1. The CDR3 length is 13 residues. CDR1 SQVTM and CDR2 ANQGSEA come from the germline V gene. V dropped 3 bases and J dropped 7; count of bases not matched to a gene: 4. The CDR3 loop is CSVEGQGVNEAFF. The CDR3 DNA reads TGCAGCGTTGAGGGACAGGGGGTCAATGAAGCTTTCTTT.

This clone has only one observation. The chain uses TRBV9 and TRBJ2-1; 13 bases match TRBD2. V was clipped by 3 bases and J by 2 bases; unmatched bases: 5. The CDR3 has 17 amino acids. Germline lookup yields CDR1 SGDLS and CDR2 YYNGEE. The CDR3 DNA sequence: TGTGCCAGCAGCGCGGGGGGGACTAGCGGGACCTACAATGAGCAGTTCTTC. Translated, it gives CASSAGGTSGTYNEQFF.

This chain joins TRBV5-4 and TRBJ2-7, with D possibly matching TRBD1 (6 bases). Trimming shortened V by 2 bases and J by 3 bases, and 12 bases separated the two germline ends. CDR1 and CDR2 from the germline V gene are SGHNT and YYREEE (reference sequence). The CDR3 covers 14 residues. The CDR3 bases are TGTGCCAGCAGCTTATCCGGGACAAGCTACGAGCAGTACTTC. As protein: CASSLSGTSYEQYF.

The genes are TRBV28 and TRBJ1-5, with 7 bases identical to TRBD1. V lost 6 bases to trimming and J lost 4 bases; unmatched junction nucleotides: 15. The CDR3 is 17 amino acids. CDR1 and CDR2 from the germline V gene are MDHEN and SYDVKM. CDR3 sequence (DNA): TGTGCCAGCAGAGCCTTCGACGTGGGACAGAAGAATCAGCCCCAGCATTTT. It encodes CASRAFDVGQKNQPQHF.

The chain employs TRBV19 and TRBJ1-1, with 7 nucleotides matching TRBD1. The CDR3 is 13 amino acids. V gave up 3 bases and J gave up 5 bases; unmatched junction bases: 3. Germline CDR1 reads LNHDA; CDR2 reads SQIVND (reference sequence). The CDR3 sequence is CASSIRGLTEAFF. As DNA, the CDR3 is TGTGCCAGTAGTATTAGGGGGCTAACTGAAGCTTTCTTT.